This T cell receptor (beta chain) was observed in a study of OX40 agonist ivuxolimab in advanced cancers. Study overall: The study gave patients intravenous ivuxolimab at 0.01 to 10 mg/kg every 2 weeks. Among those enrolled, mean age was roughly 55 years (range roughly 20 to 85) and 82.7% were male.

Sequencing used immunoSEQ multiplex PCR; TCRdb keeps in-frame clones, though not all of them. The sample contains roughly 70,000 clones, approximately 78% of which appear only once. Overall study results and limits: Those patients achieving a partial response at 0.1-3.0 mg/kg showed among the lowest clonal expansion.

Germline V gives CDR1 KGHSH, CDR2 LQKENI. Trimming stripped 3 bases from V and 1 base from J, with 10 bases between. The CDR3 sequence is 14 residues long. About this clone: The target antigen is unknown. The sample contains more than one DNA sequence encoding this CDR3.

Sequenced here: CD4+ or CD8+ T cells sorted from blood, sampled in a trial of the OX40 agonist ivuxolimab. The TCR comes from an adult with an advanced solid tumor such as melanoma, head and neck, liver or kidney cancer. The chain links TRBV18 to TRBJ2-7; D perhaps matches TRBD2 (6 bases). CDR3: CASSPGGGSYEQYF. CDR3 nucleotides: TGTGCCAGCTCACCGGGGGGAGGTTCCTACGAGCAGTACTTC.